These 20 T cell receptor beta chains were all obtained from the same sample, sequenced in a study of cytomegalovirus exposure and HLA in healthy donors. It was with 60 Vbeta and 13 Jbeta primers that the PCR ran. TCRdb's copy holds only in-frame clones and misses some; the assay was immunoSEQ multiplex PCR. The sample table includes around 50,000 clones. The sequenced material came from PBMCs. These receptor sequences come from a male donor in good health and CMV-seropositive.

In DNA, the CDR3 is TGTGCCAGCAGCTGGCGCGGGGGGCCAGATACGCAGTATTTT. Translated: CASSWRGGPDTQYF. This chain uses TRBV6-5 with TRBJ2-3; 8 bases match TRBD2. From germline, CDR1 is MNHEY and CDR2 SVGAGI. V lost 6 bases, J lost 4 bases, and 6 bases stayed unmatched. The CDR3 extends over 14 amino acids.

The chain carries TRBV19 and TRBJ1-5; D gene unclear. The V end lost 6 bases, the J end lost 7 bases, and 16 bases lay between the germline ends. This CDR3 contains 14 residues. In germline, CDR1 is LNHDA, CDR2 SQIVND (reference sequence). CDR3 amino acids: CASSMVTVSQPQHF. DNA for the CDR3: TGTGCCAGTAGCATGGTAACGGTTAGCCAGCCCCAGCATTTT. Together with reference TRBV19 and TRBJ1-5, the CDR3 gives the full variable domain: DGGITQSPKYLFRKEGQNVTLSCEQNLNHDAMYWYRQDPGQGLRLIYYSQIVNDFQKGDIAEGYSVSREKKESFPLTVTSAQKNPTAFYLCASSMVTVSQPQHFGDGTRLSIL.

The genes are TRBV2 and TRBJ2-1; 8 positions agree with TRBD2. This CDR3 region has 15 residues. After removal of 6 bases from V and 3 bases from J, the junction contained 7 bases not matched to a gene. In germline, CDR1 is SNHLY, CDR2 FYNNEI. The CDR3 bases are TGTGCCAGCAGCCAGGGGCGGGGGGACTACAATGAGCAGTTCTTC. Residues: CASSQGRGDYNEQFF.

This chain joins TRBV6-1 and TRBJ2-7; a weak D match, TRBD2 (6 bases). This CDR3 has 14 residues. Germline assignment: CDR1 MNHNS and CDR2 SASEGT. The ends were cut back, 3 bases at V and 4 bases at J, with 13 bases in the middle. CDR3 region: CASSDLPGGYEQYF. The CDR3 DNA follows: TGTGCCAGCAGTGATCTCCCCGGGGGATACGAGCAGTACTTC.

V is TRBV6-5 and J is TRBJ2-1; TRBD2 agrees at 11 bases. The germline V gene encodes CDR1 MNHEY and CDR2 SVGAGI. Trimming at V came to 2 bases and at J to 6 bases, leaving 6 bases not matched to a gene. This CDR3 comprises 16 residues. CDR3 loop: CASSYPTSGGTNEQFF. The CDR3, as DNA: TGTGCCAGCAGTTACCCTACTAGCGGGGGAACCAATGAGCAGTTCTTC.

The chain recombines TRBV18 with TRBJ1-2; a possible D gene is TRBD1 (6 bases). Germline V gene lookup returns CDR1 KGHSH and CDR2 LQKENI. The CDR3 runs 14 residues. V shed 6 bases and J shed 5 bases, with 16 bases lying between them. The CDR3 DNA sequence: TGTGCCAGCTCCCAGACCAACAGGGAGTATGGCTACACCTTC. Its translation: CASSQTNREYGYTF.

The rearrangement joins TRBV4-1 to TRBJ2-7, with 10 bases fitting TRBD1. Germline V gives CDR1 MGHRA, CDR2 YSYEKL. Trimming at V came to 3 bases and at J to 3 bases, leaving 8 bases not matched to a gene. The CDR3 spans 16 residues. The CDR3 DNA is TGCGCCAGCAGCCAGCCGGGACGGGACAGGGGCTACGAGCAGTACTTC. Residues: CASSQPGRDRGYEQYF.

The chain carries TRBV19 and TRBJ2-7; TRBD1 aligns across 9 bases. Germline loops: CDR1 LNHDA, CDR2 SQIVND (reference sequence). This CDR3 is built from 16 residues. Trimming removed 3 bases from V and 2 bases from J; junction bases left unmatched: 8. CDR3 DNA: TGTGCCAGTAGTATGGAACCGACAGGGGGTACCTACGAGCAGTACTTC. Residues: CASSMEPTGGTYEQYF.

This CDR3 reads CASRVRDRGEKLFF. In DNA, the CDR3 is TGTGCCAGTAGGGTCCGGGACAGGGGGGAAAAACTGTTTTTT. The chain employs TRBV19 and TRBJ1-4; 11 bases align to TRBD1. J lost 8 bases, V lost 6 bases, and 5 bases had no gene match. Germline-derived CDR1 and CDR2 are LNHDA and SQIVND (reference sequence). This CDR3 has 14 amino acids.

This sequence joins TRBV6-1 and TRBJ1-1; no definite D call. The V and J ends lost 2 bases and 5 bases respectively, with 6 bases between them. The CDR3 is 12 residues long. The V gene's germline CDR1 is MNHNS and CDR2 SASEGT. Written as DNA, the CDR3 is TGTGCCAGCAGTGAATCCGTTACTGAAGCTTTCTTT. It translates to CASSESVTEAFF.

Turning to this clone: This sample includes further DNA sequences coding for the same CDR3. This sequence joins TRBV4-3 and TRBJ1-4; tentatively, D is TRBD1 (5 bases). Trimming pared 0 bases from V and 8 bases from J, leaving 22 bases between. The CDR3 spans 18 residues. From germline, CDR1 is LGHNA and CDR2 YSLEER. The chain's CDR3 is CASSQDGGRTPRREKLFF. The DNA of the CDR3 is TGCGCCAGCAGCCAAGATGGTGGGAGGACACCCCGCCGGGAAAAACTGTTTTTT.

CDR3 sequence (DNA): TGTGCCAGCAGTGTGGACAGGGAGGTCGCAGATACGCAGTATTTT. Protein product: CASSVDREVADTQYF. The V and J genes are TRBV6-1 and TRBJ2-3; TRBD1 matches 8 bases. The CDR3 loop spans 15 amino acids. Per the germline V gene, CDR1 is MNHNS and CDR2 is SASEGT. Trimming cost V 4 bases and J 4 bases; bases outside gene matches: 7.

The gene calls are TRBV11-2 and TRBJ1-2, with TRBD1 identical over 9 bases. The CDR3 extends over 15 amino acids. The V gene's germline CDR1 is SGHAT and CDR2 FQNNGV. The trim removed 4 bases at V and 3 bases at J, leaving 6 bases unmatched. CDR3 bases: TGTGCCAGCAGCTCAAACAGGGGGCGGGACTATGGCTACACCTTC. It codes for CASSSNRGRDYGYTF.

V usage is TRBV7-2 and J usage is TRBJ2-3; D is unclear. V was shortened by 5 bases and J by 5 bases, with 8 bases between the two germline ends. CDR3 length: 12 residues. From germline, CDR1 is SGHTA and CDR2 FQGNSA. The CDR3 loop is CASSHSEDTQYF. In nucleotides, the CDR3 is TGTGCCAGCAGCCACTCCGAAGATACGCAGTATTTT.

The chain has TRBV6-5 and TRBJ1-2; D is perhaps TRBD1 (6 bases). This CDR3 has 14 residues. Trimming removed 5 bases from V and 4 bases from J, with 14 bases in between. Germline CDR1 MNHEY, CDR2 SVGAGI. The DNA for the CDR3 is TGTGCCAGCAGTAACCCGGGGGGCATCTATGGCTACACCTTC. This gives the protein CASSNPGGIYGYTF.

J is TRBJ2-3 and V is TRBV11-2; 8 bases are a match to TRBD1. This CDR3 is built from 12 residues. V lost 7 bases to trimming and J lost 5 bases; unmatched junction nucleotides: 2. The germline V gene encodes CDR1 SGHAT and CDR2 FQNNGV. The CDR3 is CASTTGGDTQYF. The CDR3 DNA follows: TGTGCCAGCACCACAGGGGGAGATACGCAGTATTTT.

The chain's CDR3 is CASSTTGKGNTEAFF. In DNA, the CDR3 is TGTGCCAGCAGCACTACAGGGAAGGGGAACACTGAAGCTTTCTTT. This sequence joins TRBV7-9 and TRBJ1-1; tentative D call: TRBD1 (6 bases). The CDR3 is made up of 15 amino acids. The germline gives CDR1 SEHNR, CDR2 FQNEAQ (reference sequence). The V end was cut by 5 bases, the J end by 1 base, with 14 bases between. The full variable domain, in which reference TRBV7-9 and TRBJ1-1 provide the parts outside the CDR3, is DTGVSQNPRHKITKRGQNVTFRCDPISEHNRLYWYRQTLGQGPEFLTYFQNEAQLEKSRLLSDRFSAERPKGSFSTLEIQRTEQGDSAMYLCASSTTGKGNTEAFFGQGTRLTVV.

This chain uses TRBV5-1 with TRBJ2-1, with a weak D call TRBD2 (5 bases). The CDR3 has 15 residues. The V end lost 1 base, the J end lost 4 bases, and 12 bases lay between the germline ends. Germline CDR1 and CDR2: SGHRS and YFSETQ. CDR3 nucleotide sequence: TGCGCCAGCAGCTTGAGGGTAGCGAAGTACAATGAGCAGTTCTTC. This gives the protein CASSLRVAKYNEQFF.

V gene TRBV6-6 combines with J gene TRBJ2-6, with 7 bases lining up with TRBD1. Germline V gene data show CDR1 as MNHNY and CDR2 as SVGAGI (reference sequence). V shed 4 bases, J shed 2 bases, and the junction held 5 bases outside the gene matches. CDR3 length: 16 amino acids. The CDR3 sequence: CASSSADRAGANVLTF. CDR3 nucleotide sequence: TGTGCCAGCAGTTCTGCTGACAGGGCTGGGGCCAACGTCCTGACTTTC.

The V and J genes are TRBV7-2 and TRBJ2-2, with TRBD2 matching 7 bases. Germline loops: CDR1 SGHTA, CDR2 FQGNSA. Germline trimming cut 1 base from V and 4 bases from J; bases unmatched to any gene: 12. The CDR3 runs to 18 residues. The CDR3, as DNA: TGTGCCAGCAGCTTAGTTAGGTTGCGGGGGAGGAGCACCGGGGAGCTGTTTTTT. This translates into CASSLVRLRGRSTGELFF.